One sample yielded the 27 T cell receptor beta chains listed below, sequenced in a study of metastatic and nonmetastatic thyroid tumors. Until they underwent thyroid surgery, no patient had received any treatment. Via MiXCR, TCRdb re-called the PCR reads. The sample gives approximately 12,000 clones, under 35% of which show up once; 9.5% to 15% is in the top ten. The source material was tumor tissue. These receptors were taken from a female donor with papillary thyroid cancer or a benign thyroid nodule (not recorded which). Some clones in this sample may be carry-over from other donors' samples.

This clone was picked up a small number of times. Mismatch with germline at one junction end may stem from a read error. The V and J genes are TRBV6-1 and TRBJ2-5, with D perhaps given as TRBD1 or TRBD2 (5 bases each). Per germline, CDR1 MNHNS and CDR2 SASEGT. The CDR3 sequence is 10 residues long. The CDR3 protein is CATHAGTHYF. The DNA for the CDR3 is TGTGCCACCCACGCTGGGACCCATTACTTC.

This chain connects TRBV11-2 to TRBJ2-7; 12 bases agree with TRBD2. The CDR3 loop spans 15 amino acids. The junction had 4 bases not matched to a gene; V was cut back by 0 bases and J by 7 bases. Germline loops: CDR1 SGHAT, CDR2 FQNNGV. For the CDR3, the DNA is TGTGCCAGCAGCTTAGATCCTAGCGGGAGGGGGGAGCAGTACTTC. Translating gives CASSLDPSGRGEQYF.

This clone is classed as medium-sized. The V and J genes are TRBV2 and TRBJ1-1; tentative D call: TRBD1 (5 bases). CDR3 length equals 13 residues. V lost 2 bases, J lost 10 bases, and 14 bases lay in between. Germline V gene lookup returns CDR1 SNHLY and CDR2 FYNNEI. CDR3 sequence: CASSERKTDGAFF. The DNA for the CDR3 is TGTGCCAGCAGTGAAAGGAAGACAGATGGAGCTTTCTTT.

This CDR3 is CASSVARANTGELFF. The CDR3 nucleotides are TGTGCCAGCAGCGTAGCTCGAGCTAACACCGGGGAGCTGTTTTTT. The V and J genes are TRBV9 and TRBJ2-2; unclear D gene. V gave up 0 bases and J gave up 2 bases, with 8 bases separating them. The CDR3 length is 15 residues. In germline, CDR1 is SGDLS, CDR2 YYNGEE.

This clone was detected only a few times. The chain combines TRBV6-1 with TRBJ2-7, with 11 nucleotides matching TRBD2. Germline loops: CDR1 MNHNS, CDR2 SASEGT. The CDR3 totals 18 residues. V lost 4 bases and J lost 4; bases outside the gene matches: 15. Here the CDR3 DNA reads TGTGCCAGCAGTGGAAGGATGTCTAGCGGGAGGTTGTATTACGAGCAGTACTTC. It is translated as CASSGRMSSGRLYYEQYF.

This clone is termed medium-sized. The chain links TRBV6-1 to TRBJ1-1; D unclear. The V end was cut by 5 bases, the J end by 10 bases, with 11 bases between. The CDR3 is 11 amino acids. In germline, CDR1 is MNHNS, CDR2 SASEGT. CDR3 nucleotide sequence: TGTGCCAGCAGTACCCAGCTTAGAGCTTTCTTT. Amino acid sequence: CASSTQLRAFF.

This clone was seen more than once but under ten times. The rearrangement uses TRBV10-1 and TRBJ2-7; D gene uncertain. Germline lookup yields CDR1 WNHNN and CDR2 SYGVQD (reference sequence). Deletions cut 3 bases from V and 0 bases from J, with 6 bases between. The CDR3 totals 13 residues. In DNA form, the CDR3 reads TGCGCCAGCAGTGAAGGCTCCTCCTACGAGCAGTACTTC. Translated: CASSEGSSYEQYF.

This clone rates as medium-sized. This chain joins TRBV2 and TRBJ2-1; 8 bases map to TRBD2. Trimming removed 8 bases from V and 8 bases from J; junction bases left unmatched: 11. The germline CDR1 and CDR2 sequences are SNHLY and FYNNEI. This CDR3 contains 14 residues. The CDR3 loop reads CASASGTRGDEQFF. In nucleotides, the CDR3 is TGTGCCAGCGCCTCGGGGACTAGGGGCGATGAGCAGTTCTTC.

This clone occurred many times. The identical CDR3 is also encoded by other nucleotide sequences in the sample. DNA for the CDR3: TGCAGTGCTAGAGGCTGGCGCAACTACAATGAGCAGTTCTTC. This sequence encodes CSARGWRNYNEQFF. The gene calls are TRBV20-1 and TRBJ2-1; D uncertain. This CDR3 has 14 residues. Trimming removed 1 base at V and 3 bases at J, with 10 bases between. The germline CDR1 and CDR2 sequences are DFQATT and SNEGSKA (reference sequence).

This clone was recorded a few times. The V gene is TRBV6-2 or TRBV6-3, the J gene TRBJ2-3; D is ambiguous. Germline values: CDR1 MNHEY, CDR2 SVGEGT. Deletions cut 6 bases from V and 5 bases from J, with 9 bases between. This CDR3 contains 12 residues. The CDR3 DNA sequence: TGTGCCAGCAGCCACGTAAGAGATACGCAGTATTTT. Protein sequence: CASSHVRDTQYF.

The V gene is TRBV12-3 or TRBV12-4, the J gene TRBJ2-2; D is unclear. Trimming removed 6 bases from V and 8 bases from J, with 10 bases in between. The CDR3 spans 12 residues. The chain's CDR3 is CASRGYVGELFF. CDR3 sequence (DNA): TGTGCCAGCAGGGGATATGTGGGGGAGCTGTTTTTT.

V usage is TRBV6-2 or TRBV6-3 and J usage is TRBJ1-1, with D possibly being TRBD1 (5 bases). CDR3 length equals 14 residues. Trimming cost V 2 bases and J 2 bases, with 9 bases left between them. In germline, CDR1 is MNHEY, CDR2 SVGEGT. The CDR3 region is CASSYRGANTEAFF. In nucleotides, the CDR3 is TGTGCCAGCAGTTACAGAGGGGCCAACACTGAAGCTTTCTTT.

The chain couples TRBV20-1 to TRBJ2-1, with D unresolved. Trimming shortened V by 5 bases and J by 0 bases, and 14 bases separated the two germline ends. Germline CDR1 DFQATT, CDR2 SNEGSKA (reference sequence). The CDR3 loop spans 15 amino acids. The CDR3 coding sequence is TGCAGTGCTTCCAATGACCTAGTCTCCTACAATGAGCAGTTCTTC. The encoded protein is CSASNDLVSYNEQFF.

The rearrangement links TRBV6-2 or TRBV6-3 to TRBJ1-5; no reliable D call. Germline assignment: CDR1 MNHEY and CDR2 SVGEGT. Trimming cost V 4 bases and J 6 bases, with 19 bases left between them. The CDR3 has 16 amino acids. Here the CDR3 DNA reads TGTGCCAGCAGTTCGACTAGAGGCATTAAGGGTCAGCCCCAGCATTTT. It encodes CASSSTRGIKGQPQHF.

This clone was seen repeatedly, ten times or more. CDR3 loop: CASSQGRETEFF. In nucleotides, the CDR3 is TGTGCCAGCAGCCAAGGGAGGGAGACGGAGTTCTTC. The chain employs TRBV3-1 and TRBJ2-1; TRBD2 might be the D (6 bases). CDR3 size: 12 residues. Germline V lookup: CDR1 LGHDT, CDR2 YNNKEL (reference sequence). Trimming cost V 1 base and J 14 bases, with 12 bases left between them.

The chain employs TRBV6-1 and TRBJ1-3; possibly TRBD1 for D (5 bases). The CDR3 spans 15 residues. Germline lookup yields CDR1 MNHNS and CDR2 SASEGT. The V gene lost 4 bases and the J gene lost 4 bases, with 14 bases spanning the gap. CDR3 protein: CASSVGTVRGNTIYF. CDR3 DNA sequence: TGTGCCAGCAGTGTGGGGACGGTGAGAGGAAACACCATATATTTT.

This clone was found a few times. The chain recombines TRBV6-6 with TRBJ2-7; D gene uncertain. This CDR3 comprises 12 residues. CDR1 is MNHNY, CDR2 SVGAGI, per germline (reference sequence). V lost 0 bases to trimming and J lost 7 bases, with 7 bases between them. In DNA, the CDR3 is TGTGCCAGCAGTTACTCGAGTGAGGAGCAGTACTTC. Its protein product is CASSYSSEEQYF.

Note on this clone: A read error may produce the germline difference seen at one junction end. The V call is TRBV20-1, the J call TRBJ1-6; no firm D call. The CDR3 covers 14 residues. Germline values: CDR1 DFQATT, CDR2 SNEGSKA (reference sequence). The CDR3 loop is CSALRGGPNSPLRF. The CDR3 bases are TGCAGTGCTCTCCGCGGAGGGCCAAATTCACCCCTCCGCTTT.

This chain links TRBV18 with TRBJ2-3; the D gene is possibly TRBD2 (6 bases). V was trimmed by 8 bases and J by 3 bases, leaving 15 bases between them. CDR1 is KGHSH and CDR2 is LQKENI in the germline V gene. This CDR3 comprises 14 residues. The CDR3 DNA is TGTGCCAGCCCCCCTATAGGGAGGACAGATACGCAGTATTTT. It encodes CASPPIGRTDTQYF.

The rearrangement uses TRBV5-6 and TRBJ2-7; D unresolved. This CDR3 has 14 amino acids. The V end was cut by 4 bases, the J end by 0 bases, with 11 bases between. Germline V gene sequence: CDR1 SGHDT, CDR2 YYEEEE. DNA for the CDR3: TGTGCCAGCAGCACCCGACGGAGCTCCTACGAGCAGTACTTC. Residues: CASSTRRSSYEQYF.

A note on this clone: One junction end does not reproduce the germline sequence, and a read error may be involved. This chain uses TRBV6-1 with TRBJ2-5; TRBD2 matches at 7 bases. The germline V gene encodes CDR1 MNHNS and CDR2 SASEGT. The CDR3 covers 18 residues. CDR3 nucleotide sequence: TGTGCCAGCAGTGAAGCAAGCTCGGGGGGTCCGTACCAAGAGACTCAGTACTTC. As protein: CASSEASSGGPYQETQYF.

Within the sample, this clone is large. The chain is built from TRBV2 and TRBJ1-2; 7 bases are a match to TRBD1. The CDR3 has 12 residues. Losses at the gene ends were 8 bases for V and 4 bases for J; bases not matched to a gene: 4. The germline V gene has CDR1 SNHLY and CDR2 FYNNEI. The chain's CDR3 is CASGRTGYGYTF. As DNA, the CDR3 is TGTGCCAGCGGAAGGACAGGCTATGGCTACACCTTC.

This clone has at least ten counts. The V and J genes are TRBV15 and TRBJ2-7, with D perhaps matching TRBD1 or TRBD2 (5 bases each). The germline gives CDR1 LNHNV, CDR2 YYDKDF (reference sequence). The V end was cut by 0 bases, the J end by 3 bases, with 15 bases between. The CDR3 consists of 16 residues. The CDR3 is CATSRDSGPVGYEQYF. The DNA of the CDR3 is TGTGCCACCAGCAGAGATTCGGGACCGGTCGGCTACGAGCAGTACTTC.

The sample holds one count of this clone. J is TRBJ2-1 and V is TRBV7-3, with TRBD2 identical over 8 bases. The CDR3 length is 14 residues. Trimming cost V 2 bases and J 3 bases; bases outside gene matches: 0. Germline lookup yields CDR1 SGHTA and CDR2 FQGTGA. The CDR3 DNA is TGTGCCAGCAGCTTAGGGACTAGCTACAATGAGCAGTTCTTC. Translation gives CASSLGTSYNEQFF.

Only a few counts were recorded for this clone. The chain has TRBV6-1 and TRBJ1-5, with 9 positions matching TRBD1. Per germline, CDR1 MNHNS and CDR2 SASEGT. With 5 bases clipped from V and 2 bases from J, the junction kept 4 bases outside the gene matches. The CDR3 loop spans 15 amino acids. The DNA for the CDR3 is TGTGCCAGCAGTACGGGACAGGGTGGCAATCAGCCCCAGCATTTT. Translating it yields CASSTGQGGNQPQHF.

The chain couples TRBV20-1 to TRBJ1-5; maybe TRBD1 (5 bases). Trimming took 6 bases from V and 4 from J, leaving 10 bases between them. Germline CDR1 DFQATT, CDR2 SNEGSKA (reference sequence). This CDR3 region has 12 residues. CDR3 amino acids: CSAGQGNQPQHF. The CDR3 DNA follows: TGCAGTGCGGGTCAGGGTAATCAGCCCCAGCATTTT.

This clone was counted a few times. The rearrangement links TRBV10-2 to TRBJ2-2; D is ambiguous. Trimming cost V 8 bases and J 3 bases, with 4 bases left between them. This CDR3 is built from 11 residues. Germline CDR1 is WSHSY and CDR2 is SAAADI. The CDR3 sequence is CASLHTGELFF. CDR3 nucleotides: TGCGCCAGCCTACACACCGGGGAGCTGTTTTTT.